The 9 T cell receptor beta chains in this list originate from one sample, sequenced in a study of glioma-infiltrating T cells. The iRepertoire nested amplicon-rescue multiplex PCR amplified TCR alpha and beta CDR3s from RNA. TCRdb re-called the multiplex PCR reads with MiXCR, one entry per CDR3 protein. The table shows approximately 190,000 distinct CDR3 sequences, with more than 30% occurring only once. Material for sequencing was glioma tissue, nonneoplastic brain tissue, or PBMCs (not recorded which). These receptors were obtained from a human donor with low-grade glioma or glioblastoma, undergoing nonglioma brain surgery, or in good health (not recorded which).

The chain couples TRBV27 to TRBJ1-1, with TRBD1 identical over 9 bases. This CDR3 is 11 amino acids long. J lost 10 bases, V lost 6 bases, and 3 bases had no gene match. Germline V gene lookup returns CDR1 MNHEY and CDR2 SMNVEV (reference sequence). The CDR3 sequence is CASRKQGAAFF. CDR3 nucleotide sequence: TGTGCCAGCAGGAAACAGGGGGCAGCTTTCTTT.

This clonotype was detected only once. This may stem from a read error, because a much larger clone lies one nucleotide away. This chain joins TRBV4-1 and TRBJ2-3; D tentatively fits TRBD1 or TRBD2 (5 bases each). The CDR3 covers 16 residues. CDR1 MGHRA and CDR2 YSYEKL come from the germline V gene. V lost 4 bases and J lost 4, with 18 bases in between. The CDR3 region is CASSLGTGAGADTQYF. The CDR3 DNA is TGCGCCAGCAGCCTAGGGACGGGCGCAGGCGCAGATACGCAGTATTTT.

This clonotype has at least ten counts. The V and J genes are TRBV20-1 and TRBJ1-2; D is perhaps TRBD1 (6 bases). The length of the CDR3 is 15 residues. V was trimmed by 1 base and J by 2 bases, leaving 14 bases between them. Germline loops: CDR1 DFQATT, CDR2 SNEGSKA (reference sequence). DNA for the CDR3: TGCAGTGCTAGAGTGGGTCTAAGGGGGAACTATGGCTACACCTTC. Protein product: CSARVGLRGNYGYTF.

This clonotype was seen at least ten times. J is TRBJ2-7 and V is TRBV18; D uncertain. The germline gives CDR1 KGHSH, CDR2 LQKENI. CDR3 length equals 14 residues. V shed 0 bases and J shed 2 bases, with 8 bases lying between them. CDR3 residues: CASSPPVTPYEQYF. The CDR3 DNA follows: TGTGCCAGCTCACCACCGGTGACCCCCTACGAGCAGTACTTC.

This clonotype was observed at least ten times. V and J are TRBV5-1 and TRBJ2-3; D is uncertain. Trimming took 0 bases from V and 2 from J, leaving 13 bases between them. The CDR3 sequence is 16 residues long. Per germline, CDR1 SGHRS and CDR2 YFSETQ. This CDR3 is CASSLAGDGYTDTQYF. The CDR3 DNA reads TGCGCCAGCAGCTTGGCCGGAGACGGATACACAGATACGCAGTATTTT.

This clonotype was picked up many times. The V call is TRBV7-2, the J call TRBJ1-4, with D uncertain. This CDR3 has 14 residues. V was cut by 3 bases and J by 5 bases, with 10 bases left in between. Germline CDR1 is SGHTA and CDR2 is FQGNSA. The CDR3: CASSLSGVNEKLFF. CDR3 DNA sequence: TGTGCCAGCAGCTTGTCTGGAGTCAATGAAAAACTGTTTTTT.

A remark on this clonotype: It may be a read error: a sequence one base away is much more abundant. The V and J genes are TRBV28 and TRBJ1-4; D might be TRBD1 (6 bases). Germline lookup yields CDR1 MDHEN and CDR2 SYDVKM. This CDR3 has 17 residues. This CDR3 is CASGRWFLTGLNERLFF. The CDR3 region has the DNA TGTGCCAGCGGCCGTTGGTTTCTTACAGGGCTGAATGAAAGACTGTTTTTT.

The rearrangement links TRBV9 to TRBJ2-5, with 11 bases aligning to TRBD2. CDR1 and CDR2 from the germline V gene are SGDLS and YYNGEE. J lost 3 bases, V lost 2 bases, and 0 bases had no gene match. This CDR3 contains 14 residues. CDR3 residues: CASSVGLAEETQYF. CDR3 nucleotide sequence: TGTGCCAGCAGCGTGGGACTAGCGGAAGAGACCCAGTACTTC.

This clonotype was seen at least ten times. The V and J genes are TRBV6-1 and TRBJ1-2, with no clear D. The V end lost 3 bases, the J end lost 7 bases, and 12 bases lay between the germline ends. The CDR3 covers 13 residues. CDR1 is MNHNS, CDR2 SASEGT, per germline. For the CDR3, the DNA is TGTGCCAGCAGTGAGAGGACGGTCTCTGGCTACACCTTC. Its translation: CASSERTVSGYTF.